This TCR beta chain was sequenced during a study of technical replicates of blood from a handful of donors. The CDR3 sequence is 20 residues long. The V end lost 5 bases, the J end lost 5 bases, and 33 bases lay between the germline ends. Germline V gives CDR1 LNHNV, CDR2 YYDKDF (reference sequence). Some clones are missing from TCRdb's copy, which holds only in-frame ones; the method was immunoSEQ multiplex PCR. Among almost 85,000 clones listed, less than 98% were seen once. In this sample, this clone turned up a few times. The V and J genes are TRBV15 and TRBJ1-1; D call uncertain. This receptor was taken from a human donor in good health. Sequencing used T cells isolated from PBMCs. The CDR3 DNA reads as TGTGCCACCAGCCTTGCCTCAAGTCTACAAGAGTATTGGCTCGGGACTGAAGCTTTCTTT. It is translated as CATSLASSLQEYWLGTEAFF.